This T cell receptor (beta chain) was sequenced for a study of blood T cells in healthy people across ages. The individuals who served as donors were healthy Caucasians living in Russia, aged about 6 to 100. No fewer than 7 million PBMCs went into each sample. As to this clonotype: What it binds is unknown.

Findings of the study overall: Age showed a roughly linear inverse relationship with TCR beta diversity per million T cells.

The CDR3 has 16 amino acids. Trimming took 0 bases from V and 2 from J; bases not matched to a gene: 5. Germline V lookup: CDR1 MGHRA, CDR2 YSYEKL. Alongside a J-beta primer mix, a sample-barcoded 5' primer served in a second PCR lasting roughly 7 to 11 cycles. Every sample returned 2.5 million or more CDR3-containing paired-end reads. MiXCR, applied by TCRdb to the 5' RACE reads, yields one record per CDR3 protein. The profile shows over a million distinct CDR3 sequences, under 55% of them singletons. Material: blood. This TCR was recovered from a young woman in good health. The chain couples TRBV4-1 to TRBJ2-7; 9 bases fit TRBD2. The CDR3 region is CASSQDKGTSTYEQYF. The CDR3 DNA reads as TGCGCCAGCAGCCAAGATAAAGGGACTAGCACCTACGAGCAGTACTTC.